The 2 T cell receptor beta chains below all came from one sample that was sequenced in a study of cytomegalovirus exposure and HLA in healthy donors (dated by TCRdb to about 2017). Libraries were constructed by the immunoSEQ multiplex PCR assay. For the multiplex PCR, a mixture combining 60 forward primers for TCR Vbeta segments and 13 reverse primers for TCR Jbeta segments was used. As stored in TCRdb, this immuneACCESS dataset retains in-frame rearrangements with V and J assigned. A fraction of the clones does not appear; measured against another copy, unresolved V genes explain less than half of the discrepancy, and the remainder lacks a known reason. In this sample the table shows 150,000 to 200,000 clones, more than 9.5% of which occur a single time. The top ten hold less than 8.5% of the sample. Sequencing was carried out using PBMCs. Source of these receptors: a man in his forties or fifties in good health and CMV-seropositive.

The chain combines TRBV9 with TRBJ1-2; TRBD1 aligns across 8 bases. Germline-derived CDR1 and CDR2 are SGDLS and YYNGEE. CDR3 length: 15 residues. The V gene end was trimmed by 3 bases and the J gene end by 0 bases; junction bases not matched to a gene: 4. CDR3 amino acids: CASSAGTGANYGYTF. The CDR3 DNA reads TGTGCCAGCAGCGCCGGGACAGGAGCTAACTATGGCTACACCTTC.

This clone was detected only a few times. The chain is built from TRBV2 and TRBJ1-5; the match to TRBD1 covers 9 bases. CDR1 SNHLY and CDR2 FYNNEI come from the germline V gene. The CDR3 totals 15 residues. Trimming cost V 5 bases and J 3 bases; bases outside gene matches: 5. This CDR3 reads CASSPDRGANQPQHF. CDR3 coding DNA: TGTGCCAGCAGTCCGGACAGGGGTGCCAATCAGCCCCAGCATTTT.